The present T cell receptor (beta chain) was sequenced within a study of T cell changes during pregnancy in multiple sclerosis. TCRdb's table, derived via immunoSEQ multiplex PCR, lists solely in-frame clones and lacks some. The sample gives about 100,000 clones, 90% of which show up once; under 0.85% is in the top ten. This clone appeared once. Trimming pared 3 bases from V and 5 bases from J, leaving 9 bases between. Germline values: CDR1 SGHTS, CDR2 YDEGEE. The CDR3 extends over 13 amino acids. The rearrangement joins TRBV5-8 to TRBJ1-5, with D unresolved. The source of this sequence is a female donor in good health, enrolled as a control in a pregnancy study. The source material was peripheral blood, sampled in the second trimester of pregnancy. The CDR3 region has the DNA TGTGCCAGCAGCTGGGAGGGCGATCAGCCCCAGCATTTT. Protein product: CASSWEGDQPQHF.